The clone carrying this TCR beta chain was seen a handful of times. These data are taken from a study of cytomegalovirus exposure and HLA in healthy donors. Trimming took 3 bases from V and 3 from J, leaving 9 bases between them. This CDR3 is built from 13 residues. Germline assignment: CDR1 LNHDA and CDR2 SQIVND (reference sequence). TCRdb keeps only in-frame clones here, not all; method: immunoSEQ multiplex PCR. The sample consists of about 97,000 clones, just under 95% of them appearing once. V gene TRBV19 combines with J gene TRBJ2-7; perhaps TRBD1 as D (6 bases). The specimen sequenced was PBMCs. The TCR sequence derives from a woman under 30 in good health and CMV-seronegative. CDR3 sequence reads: CASSIGQNYEQYF. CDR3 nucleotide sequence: TGTGCCAGTAGTATTGGACAGAACTACGAGCAGTACTTC.